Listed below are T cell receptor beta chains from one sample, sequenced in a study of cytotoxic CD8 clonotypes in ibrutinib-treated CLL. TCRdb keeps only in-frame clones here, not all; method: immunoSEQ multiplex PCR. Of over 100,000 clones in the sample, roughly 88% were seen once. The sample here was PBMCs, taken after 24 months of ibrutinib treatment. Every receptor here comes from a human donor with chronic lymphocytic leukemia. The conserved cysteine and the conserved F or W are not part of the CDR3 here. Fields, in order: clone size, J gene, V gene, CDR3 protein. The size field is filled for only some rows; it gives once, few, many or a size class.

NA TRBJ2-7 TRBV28 ASSLGRAEQY
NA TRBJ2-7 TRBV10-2 ASFEGLYEQY
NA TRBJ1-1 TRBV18 ASSPNRDTEAF
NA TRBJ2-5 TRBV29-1 SVGGDRGGGETQY
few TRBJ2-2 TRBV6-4 ASRTGENTGELF
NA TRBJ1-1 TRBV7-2 ASSSPQGGKTEAF
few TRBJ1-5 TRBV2 ASRSTGGNQPQH
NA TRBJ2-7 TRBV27 ASSLKGGSNTYEQY
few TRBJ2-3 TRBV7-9 AGSGSDTQY
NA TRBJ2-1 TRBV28 ASSFNSGQF
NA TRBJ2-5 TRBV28 ASSRQETQY
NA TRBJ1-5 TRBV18 ASSPPNRGSGQPQH
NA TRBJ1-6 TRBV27 ASSFAGISSPLH
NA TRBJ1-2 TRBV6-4 ASSPTPGQSAYGYT
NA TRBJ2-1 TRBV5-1 ASSPTEGRRQV
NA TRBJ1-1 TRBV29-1 SVEPNLNTEAF
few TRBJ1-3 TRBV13 ASSLIISGNTIY
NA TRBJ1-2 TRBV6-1 ASIPDRALYGYT
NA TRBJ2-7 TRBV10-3 ATRMDRGHHEQY
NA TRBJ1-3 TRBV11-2 ASSPQGLGNTIY
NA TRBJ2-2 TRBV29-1 SVDTAKTGELF
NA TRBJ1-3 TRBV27 ASRRSSGNTIY
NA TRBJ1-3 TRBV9 ASSVYRGDTIY
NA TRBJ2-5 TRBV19 ASSPSGSGETQY
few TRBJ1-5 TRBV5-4 ASSLGSGADTNQPQH
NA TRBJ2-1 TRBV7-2 ASGPYNEQF
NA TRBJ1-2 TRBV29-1 SVRTLLRGYT
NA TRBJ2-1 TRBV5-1 ASRFSPDSYNEQF
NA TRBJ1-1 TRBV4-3 ASSQEAAGLMNTEAF
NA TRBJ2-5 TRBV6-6 ASSYTGGTQY
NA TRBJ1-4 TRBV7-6 ASSFGQGPTNEKLF
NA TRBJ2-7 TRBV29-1 SVLTDRANEQY
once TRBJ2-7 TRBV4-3 ASSQDPRGSYEQY
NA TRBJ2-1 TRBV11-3 ASSLGLAGGYEQF
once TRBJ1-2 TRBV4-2 ASSQDDRSAYGYT
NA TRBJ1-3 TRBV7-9 ASSDLGRGTDGNTIY
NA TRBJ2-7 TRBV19 ASSIEVAGAIEQY
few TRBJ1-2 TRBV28 AHHRGQSGYT
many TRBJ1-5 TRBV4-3 ASSQDLAGVRQPQH
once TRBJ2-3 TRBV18 ASSLREADTQY
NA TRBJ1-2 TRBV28 ASRNTQGRGYT
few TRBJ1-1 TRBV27 ASSLRGQGSNTEAF
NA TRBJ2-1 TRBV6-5 ASRGLNEQF
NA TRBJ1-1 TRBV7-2 ASSLVGGGNTEAF
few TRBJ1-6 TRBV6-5 ASQGRSNSPLH
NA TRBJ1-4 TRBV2 ASSDQGRGEKLF
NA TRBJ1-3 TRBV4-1 ASSQLQGARNTIY
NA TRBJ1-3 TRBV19 ASSSQGTGNTIY
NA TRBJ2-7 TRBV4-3 ASSQLGPAGSYEQY
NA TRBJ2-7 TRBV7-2 ASSRSGSSYEQY
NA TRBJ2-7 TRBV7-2 ASSFGVAGGPISYEQY
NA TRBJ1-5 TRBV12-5 ASGLTGFSNQPQH
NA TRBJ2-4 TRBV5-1 ASSGGGQTSKNIQY
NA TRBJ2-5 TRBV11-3 ASSLGSGTRSETQY
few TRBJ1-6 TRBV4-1 ASSGVVSESSPLH
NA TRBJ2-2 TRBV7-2 ASSTDGGEYGELF
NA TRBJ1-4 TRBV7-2 ASSSHQGLNEKLF
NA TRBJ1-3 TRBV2 ASSASGNTIY
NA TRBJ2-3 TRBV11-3 ASSRGSGLSTDTQY
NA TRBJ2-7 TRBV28 ASSSTIPREGEEKY